This T cell receptor beta chain was sequenced for a study of blood T cell repertoires in COVID-19. Whole-study context: COVID-19 samples, acute and convalescent, were from the United States, Italy and Spain. In each case, the material was cDNA or gDNA derived from T cells, B-cell-depleted T cells, or PBMCs.

This CDR3 has 18 residues. Generated by immunoSEQ multiplex PCR, the TCRdb table keeps only in-frame clones and is missing some. The table lists some 150,000 clones, around 88% of them singletons. Participants came from 24 US areas, aged about 18 to 89 years. The study assigned cohorts using participant-reported clinical history. The sequence derives from a woman aged 45 to 65 in a cohort exposed to, infected with or recovered from COVID-19 (not recorded which). The rearrangement links TRBV21-1 to TRBJ1-1; TRBD1 is the table's D call, not checked against the DNA. TRBV21-1 is labeled a pseudogene. Sequenced input: PBMCs or T cells enriched from blood (not recorded which). CDR3 in amino acids: CARRKLPHNRGGESEAFF. For the CDR3, the DNA is TGTGCCAGGAGAAAACTGCCCCATAACAGGGGGGGAGAAAGTGAAGCTTTCTTT.